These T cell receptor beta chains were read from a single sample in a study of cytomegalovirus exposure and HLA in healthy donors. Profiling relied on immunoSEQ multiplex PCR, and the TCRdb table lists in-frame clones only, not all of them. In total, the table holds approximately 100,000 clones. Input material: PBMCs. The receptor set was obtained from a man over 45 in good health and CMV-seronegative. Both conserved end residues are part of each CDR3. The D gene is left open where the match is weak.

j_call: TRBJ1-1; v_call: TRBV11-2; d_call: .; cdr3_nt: TGTGCCAGCTCCTCAGGCCAAACCCAGGACACTGAAGCTTTCTTT; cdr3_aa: CASSSGQTQDTEAFF
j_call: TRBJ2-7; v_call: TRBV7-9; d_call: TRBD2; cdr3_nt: TGTGCCAGCAGCTCGCCCCCCGGGGGGGCGAATTACGAGCAGTACTTC; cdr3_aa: CASSSPPGGANYEQYF
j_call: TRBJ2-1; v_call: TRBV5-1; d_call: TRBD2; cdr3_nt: TGCGCCAGCAGCTTCCCTAGCGGGGGGGACAATGAGCAGTTCTTC; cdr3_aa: CASSFPSGGDNEQFF
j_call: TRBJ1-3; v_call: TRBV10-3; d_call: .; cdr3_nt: TGTGCCATCAGTGAGTCACAGCAGGGCAGAGCAGGAAACACCATATATTTT; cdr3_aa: CAISESQQGRAGNTIYF
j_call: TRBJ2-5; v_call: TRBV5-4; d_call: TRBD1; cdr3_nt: TGTGCCAGCAGCTTGGACAGGGGGCGCGCCGGGGAGACCCAGTACTTC; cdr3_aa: CASSLDRGRAGETQYF
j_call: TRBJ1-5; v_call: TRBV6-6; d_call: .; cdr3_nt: TGTGCCAGCAGTTACCCGGGGGGGGGAGGCCAGCCCCAGCATTTT; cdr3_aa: CASSYPGGGGQPQHF
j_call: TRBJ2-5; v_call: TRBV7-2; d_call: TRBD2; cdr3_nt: TGTGCCAGCAGTAGACTAGCGGGGGACCAAGAGACCCAGTACTTC; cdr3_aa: CASSRLAGDQETQYF
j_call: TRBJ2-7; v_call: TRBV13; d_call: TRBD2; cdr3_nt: TGTGCCAGCAGCTTAGATTGTCAGGGAGGGTGCGAGCAGTACTTC; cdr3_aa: CASSLDCQGGCEQYF
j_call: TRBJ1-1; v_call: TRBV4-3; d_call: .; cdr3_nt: TGCGCCAGCAGCCAAGTTCCGTCGGCAGGGAACACTGAAGCTTTCTTT; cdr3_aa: CASSQVPSAGNTEAFF
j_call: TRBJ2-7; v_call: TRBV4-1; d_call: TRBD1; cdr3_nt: TGCGCCAGCAGCCAAGGCCACTCCGGGACAGGGAGGAAAGAGCAGTACTTC; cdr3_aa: CASSQGHSGTGRKEQYF
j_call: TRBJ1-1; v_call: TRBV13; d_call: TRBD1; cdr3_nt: TGTGCCAGCAGCGCGCGCCGGACAGGCCGGGTTGAAGCTTTCTTT; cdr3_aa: CASSARRTGRVEAFF
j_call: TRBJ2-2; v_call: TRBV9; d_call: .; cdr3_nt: TGTGCCAGCAGCAGAGGACTACCGAACACCGGGGAGCTGTTTTTT; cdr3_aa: CASSRGLPNTGELFF
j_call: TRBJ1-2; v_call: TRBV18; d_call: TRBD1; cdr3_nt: TGTGCCAGCTCATCAACCGGGACAGTGGATGGCTACACCTTC; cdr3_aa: CASSSTGTVDGYTF
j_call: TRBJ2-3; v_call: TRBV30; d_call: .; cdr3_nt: TGTGCCTGGATTGCTATGAGCACAGATACGCAGTATTTT; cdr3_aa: CAWIAMSTDTQYF
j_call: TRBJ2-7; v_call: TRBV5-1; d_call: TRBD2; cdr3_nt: TGCGCCAGCAGAAGGTCTAGCGGGACCTACGAGCAGTACTTC; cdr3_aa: CASRRSSGTYEQYF
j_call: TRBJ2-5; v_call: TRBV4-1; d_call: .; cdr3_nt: TGCGCCAGCAGCCATACAGGTGGAGAGACCCAGTACTTC; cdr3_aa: CASSHTGGETQYF
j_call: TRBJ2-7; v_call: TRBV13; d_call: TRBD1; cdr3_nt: TGTGCCAGCAGCCCTGGACAGGATCGGTACGAGCAGTACTTC; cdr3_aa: CASSPGQDRYEQYF
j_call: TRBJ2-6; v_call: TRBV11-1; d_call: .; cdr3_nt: TGTGCCAGCAGCTTAGTAGGACTTGGGGAGAGTGCCGGGGCCAACGTCCTGACTTTC; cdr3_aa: CASSLVGLGESAGANVLTF
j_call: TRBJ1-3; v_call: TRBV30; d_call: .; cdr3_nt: TGTGCCTGGAGTGTCCAGGGAAGAAACACCATATATTTT; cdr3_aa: CAWSVQGRNTIYF
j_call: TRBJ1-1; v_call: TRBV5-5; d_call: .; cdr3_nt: TGTGCCAGCAGCCTCCAAGAGGGGGTGAAGACTGAAGCTTTCTTT; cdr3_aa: CASSLQEGVKTEAFF
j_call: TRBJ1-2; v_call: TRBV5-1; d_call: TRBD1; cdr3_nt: TGCGCCAGCAGCTCGACAGGGGGCGGCTATGGCTACACCTTC; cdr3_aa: CASSSTGGGYGYTF
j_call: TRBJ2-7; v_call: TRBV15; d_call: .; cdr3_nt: TGTGCCACCAGCAGAGATCAGATAACCTACGAGCAGTACTTC; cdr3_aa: CATSRDQITYEQYF
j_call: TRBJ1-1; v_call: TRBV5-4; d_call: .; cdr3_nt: TGTGCCAGCAGCCTGACCGGGGACACTGAAGCTTTCTTT; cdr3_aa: CASSLTGDTEAFF
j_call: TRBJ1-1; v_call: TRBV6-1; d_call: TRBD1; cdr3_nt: TGTGCCAGCATCGGACAGGGTAGGATTGAAGCTTTCTTT; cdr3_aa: CASIGQGRIEAFF
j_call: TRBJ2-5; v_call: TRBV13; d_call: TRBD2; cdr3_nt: TGTGCCAGCAGCTTAGGCCAGATGGGACTAGCCGGAGAAGAGACCCAGTACTTC; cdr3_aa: CASSLGQMGLAGEETQYF
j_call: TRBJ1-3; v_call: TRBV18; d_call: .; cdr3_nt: TGTGCCAGCTCACCGATCCCGGGGGGGCCCTCTGGAAACACCATATATTTT; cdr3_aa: CASSPIPGGPSGNTIYF
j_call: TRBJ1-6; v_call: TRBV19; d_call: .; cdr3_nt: TGTGCCAGTAGTATTCCGGGACTCAAAAGTTCTCCCCTCCACTTT; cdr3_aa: CASSIPGLKSSPLHF
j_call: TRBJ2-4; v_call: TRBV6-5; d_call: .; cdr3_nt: TGTGCCAGCAGAGCGTCGGTGGGCATTCAGTACTTC; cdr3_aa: CASRASVGIQYF
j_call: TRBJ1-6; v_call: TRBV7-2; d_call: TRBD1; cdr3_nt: TGTGCCAGCAGCGTGGACAGGCGCTCCTATAATTCACCCCTCCACTTT; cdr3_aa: CASSVDRRSYNSPLHF
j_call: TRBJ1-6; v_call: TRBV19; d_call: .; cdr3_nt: TGTGCCAGTAGTATAGACCCGGGGAGAGACTCACCCCTCCACTTT; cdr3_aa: CASSIDPGRDSPLHF